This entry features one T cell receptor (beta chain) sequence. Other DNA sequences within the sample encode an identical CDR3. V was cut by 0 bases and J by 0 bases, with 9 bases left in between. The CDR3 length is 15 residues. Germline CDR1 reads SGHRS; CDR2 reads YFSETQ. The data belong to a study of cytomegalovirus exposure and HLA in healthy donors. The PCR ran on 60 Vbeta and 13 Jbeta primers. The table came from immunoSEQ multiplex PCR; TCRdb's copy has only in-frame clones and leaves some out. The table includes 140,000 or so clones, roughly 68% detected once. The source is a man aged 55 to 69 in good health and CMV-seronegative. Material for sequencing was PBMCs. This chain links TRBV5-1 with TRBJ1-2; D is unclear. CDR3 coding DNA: TGCGCCAGCAGCTTGGAGGCGGGAGCTAACTATGGCTACACCTTC. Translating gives CASSLEAGANYGYTF.